The rows below give T cell receptor beta chains drawn from one sample of a study of cytomegalovirus exposure and HLA in healthy donors. Clones were sequenced by immunoSEQ multiplex PCR, and TCRdb holds only the in-frame ones, with some missing. In the table there are roughly 100,000 clones, about four fifths of which are singletons. Sequencing was done on a sample of PBMCs. The receptor set was obtained from a female donor in good health and CMV-seropositive. Each CDR3 is given with its conserved first and last residue. Each record gives: CDR3 protein, J gene, V gene.

cdr3_aa: CASGEKRSGQGSEAFF
j_call: TRBJ1-1
v_call: TRBV7-9

cdr3_aa: CASSIGSSVYEQYF
j_call: TRBJ2-7
v_call: TRBV19

cdr3_aa: CASSEITSSYEQYF
j_call: TRBJ2-7
v_call: TRBV6-1

cdr3_aa: CSVGGDNYGYTF
j_call: TRBJ1-2
v_call: TRBV29-1

cdr3_aa: CASSFSGGETQYF
j_call: TRBJ2-5
v_call: TRBV7-9

cdr3_aa: CASSFPGQGSYEQYF
j_call: TRBJ2-7
v_call: TRBV28

cdr3_aa: CASSGGYEQYF
j_call: TRBJ2-7
v_call: TRBV10-1

cdr3_aa: CASSLAEGGSSYGYTF
j_call: TRBJ1-2
v_call: TRBV5-1

cdr3_aa: CASSQVGRGGNEQFF
j_call: TRBJ2-1
v_call: TRBV4-1

cdr3_aa: CSARLGGEAFF
j_call: TRBJ1-1
v_call: TRBV20-1

cdr3_aa: CAWEAGDTEAFF
j_call: TRBJ1-1
v_call: TRBV30

cdr3_aa: CASSSTDRVQETQYF
j_call: TRBJ2-5
v_call: TRBV5-1

cdr3_aa: CASSYVHQGIRTEAFF
j_call: TRBJ1-1
v_call: TRBV6-6

cdr3_aa: CASSPRTGGLGGTEAFF
j_call: TRBJ1-1
v_call: TRBV25-1

cdr3_aa: CASSEQGYEQYF
j_call: .
v_call: TRBV10-1

cdr3_aa: CASSLDSPNSPLHF
j_call: TRBJ1-6
v_call: TRBV5-1

cdr3_aa: CASSNPTGSWDGYTF
j_call: TRBJ1-2
v_call: TRBV18

cdr3_aa: CASSQAGGTGTFEQYF
j_call: TRBJ2-7
v_call: TRBV4-1

cdr3_aa: CASSLDQREAGELFF
j_call: TRBJ2-2
v_call: TRBV7-2

cdr3_aa: CATDRGPRETQYF
j_call: TRBJ2-5
v_call: TRBV2

cdr3_aa: CASSPRLAGGSSYEQYF
j_call: TRBJ2-7
v_call: TRBV5-1

cdr3_aa: CASSLGDKLQETQYF
j_call: TRBJ2-5
v_call: TRBV5-5

cdr3_aa: CASSLQGANQPQHF
j_call: TRBJ1-5
v_call: TRBV28

cdr3_aa: CASFTGSGELFF
j_call: TRBJ2-2
v_call: TRBV27

cdr3_aa: CASSGGTGPTYEQYF
j_call: TRBJ2-7
v_call: TRBV5-1

cdr3_aa: CASSHRQGNYGYTF
j_call: TRBJ1-2
v_call: TRBV13

cdr3_aa: CASSPTGGRNQPQHF
j_call: TRBJ1-5
v_call: TRBV27

cdr3_aa: CASSPLGRTEAFF
j_call: TRBJ1-1
v_call: TRBV18

cdr3_aa: CASSIRGYEQYF
j_call: TRBJ2-7
v_call: TRBV28

cdr3_aa: CASSIAATGSQPQHF
j_call: TRBJ1-5
v_call: TRBV19

cdr3_aa: CASSLSRIDTDTQYF
j_call: TRBJ2-3
v_call: TRBV27

cdr3_aa: CASSSSQGRQKLFF
j_call: TRBJ1-4
v_call: TRBV5-6

cdr3_aa: CASSRTSGGGETQYF
j_call: TRBJ2-5
v_call: TRBV7-2

cdr3_aa: CASSPRDRTSGANVLTF
j_call: TRBJ2-6
v_call: TRBV11-2

cdr3_aa: CASSEAGGYNEQFF
j_call: TRBJ2-1
v_call: TRBV6-1